A selection of T cell receptor beta chains follows, all from one sample in a study of cytomegalovirus exposure and HLA in healthy donors. The method was immunoSEQ multiplex PCR; TCRdb's version includes in-frame clones alone and lacks a portion of them. The sample holds some 150,000 clones; 77% are singletons and the top ten take around 1.7%. Sequences were obtained from PBMCs. All receptors derive from a female donor in good health and CMV-seronegative. Both conserved end residues are part of each CDR3. For some rows the clone size is stated as once, few or many, or as a class when expanded; others skip it.

abundance | v_gene | CDR3aa
NA | TRBV6-5 | CASSYGLTAYEQYF
few | TRBV4-1 | CASSQALGANEQYF
NA | TRBV27 | CASSLDRRYTEAFF
few | TRBV6-5 | CASSYEAGQGYLAFF
NA | TRBV7-9 | CASSPTSGRFRSYNEQFF
NA | TRBV5-1 | CASRLLAGGNYNEQFF
NA | TRBV5-3 | CARSKRQGAFQLQHF
NA | TRBV5-1 | CASSPGLLNPQETQYF
NA | TRBV5-6 | CASSRGRREKLFF
NA | TRBV27 | CASSSPPDLEQFF
few | TRBV10-3 | CASNYGGGAVGELFF
NA | TRBV5-1 | CASSSFRDRDGSYEQYF
NA | TRBV10-3 | CAISEGDRIVDSPLHF
NA | TRBV6-1 | CASSRSGDTEAFF
NA | TRBV29-1 | CSVESGSNTGELFF
NA | TRBV7-2 | CASSLVSGTGNEQYF
NA | TRBV18 | CASSPPTRGNTEAFF
few | TRBV6-6 | CASSYGEGMNTEAFF
NA | TRBV6-4 | CASSARGQDEQFF
few | TRBV5-1 | CASSYTTGGF
NA | TRBV28 | CASSLSTTSYGYTF
few | TRBV5-4 | CASNNPGQGRGGTEAFF
NA | TRBV7-3 | CASSPDRGYEQYF
few | TRBV7-3 | CASSLAGGPGNEQFF
NA | TRBV5-4 | CASSRGGEVGNTEAFF
NA | TRBV9 | CASGSPGQGRQETQYF
few | TRBV7-9 | CASSQGGYSNQPQHF
NA | TRBV7-8 | CASSASRDRGSYNEQFF
NA | TRBV28 | CASSPGTGRNQPQHF
NA | TRBV7-2 | CASSSVLLAAVTYNEQFF
NA | TRBV9 | CASSVGGGPDTQYF
NA | TRBV28 | CASSSIGPMGGPYNEQFF
NA | TRBV7-9 | CASSLARPGADTQYF
NA | TRBV29-1 | CSVEGGGQGYYGYTF
NA | TRBV11-1 | CASSFGENTEAFF
NA | TRBV11-2 | CASSSIGGTDVAFF
NA | TRBV2 | CASSVLAGSTGELFF
NA | TRBV4-2 | CASTGGSNPYEQYF
NA | TRBV5-4 | CASSRDSSPAADTQYF
NA | TRBV28 | CASSVLAASYNEQFF
few | TRBV29-1 | CSVDLTSGQGSDTQYF
once | TRBV19 | CASTGTPNTEAFF
few | TRBV18 | CASSPRVAGTGGNEQYF
NA | TRBV28 | CASNRVLTEAFF
NA | TRBV4-2 | CASSQRDNSYEQYF
few | TRBV6-6 | CASISRVSGTEAFF
NA | TRBV11-1 | CASSFAGAGTDTQYF
NA | TRBV4-2 | CASSQGTGKDTEAFF
NA | TRBV10-3 | CAISDGQGYEKLFF
NA | TRBV6-6 | CASSYSDNTDTQYF